These 14 T cell receptor beta chains came from one sample sequenced in a study of blood T cell repertoires in COVID-19. Assay: immunoSEQ multiplex PCR; the TCRdb copy retains only in-frame clones and omits some. The profile shows about 290,000 clones, about 89% of them singletons. The source material was peripheral blood. All receptors derive from a man aged 35 to 55 with acute or convalescent COVID-19.

The rearrangement uses TRBV10-1 and TRBJ1-1, with 9 nucleotides matching TRBD1. Germline V gene data show CDR1 as WNHNN and CDR2 as SYGVQD (reference sequence). The CDR3 runs 13 residues. Trimming removed 4 bases from V and 8 bases from J; junction bases left unmatched: 5. The CDR3 DNA follows: TGCGCCAGCAGTGCCGGGACAGGGATCGAAGCTTTCTTT. This gives the protein CASSAGTGIEAFF.

The V and J genes are TRBV5-6 and TRBJ2-1, with 7 bases that match TRBD1. With V trimmed by 1 base and J by 8 bases, 9 bases remained unmatched. The CDR3 is made up of 15 amino acids. Germline CDR1 is SGHDT and CDR2 is YYEEEE. Here the CDR3 reads CASSLNRGLGDEQFF. In nucleotides, the CDR3 is TGTGCCAGCAGCTTGAACAGGGGCCTGGGGGATGAGCAGTTCTTC.

The V and J genes are TRBV10-3 and TRBJ2-1, with TRBD1 matching 9 bases. This CDR3 spans 14 amino acids. Germline values: CDR1 ENHRY, CDR2 SYGVKD. The V gene end was trimmed by 10 bases and the J gene end by 0 bases; junction bases not matched to a gene: 4. As DNA, the CDR3 is TGTGCCACCGGACAGGGGAGCTCCTACAATGAGCAGTTCTTC. Amino acid sequence: CATGQGSSYNEQFF.

The table lists this clone with a few counts. V gene TRBV19 combines with J gene TRBJ1-3; no definite D call. The CDR3 loop spans 15 amino acids. Germline V CDR1 and CDR2: LNHDA, SQIVND (reference sequence). Trimming pared 1 base from V and 8 bases from J, leaving 15 bases between. The CDR3 DNA follows: TGTGCCAGTAGTATAGCCCTCGGACGGGAGGACACCATATATTTT. Amino acids: CASSIALGREDTIYF.

This clone was picked up one time. This chain joins TRBV27 and TRBJ1-1; D gene uncertain. CDR1 is MNHEY and CDR2 is SMNVEV in the germline V gene (reference sequence). The V gene lost 8 bases and the J gene lost 0 bases, with 22 bases spanning the gap. The CDR3 has 17 amino acids. The CDR3 nucleotides read TGTGCCAGCGAGGGAGAGGGTCTATTTTTTATGAACACTGAAGCTTTCTTT. Its protein is CASEGEGLFFMNTEAFF.

V and J are TRBV11-2 and TRBJ1-1, with a weak D call TRBD1 (5 bases). V lost 4 bases and J 11 bases, leaving 20 bases between the germline ends. Germline-derived CDR1 and CDR2 are SGHAT and FQNNGV. The CDR3 contains 14 residues. The chain's CDR3 is CASSSVPPGSLAFF. The CDR3 nucleotides read TGTGCCAGCAGCTCGGTACCCCCAGGGTCTCTCGCTTTCTTT.

Of note for this clone: Other DNA sequences in this specimen translate into the identical CDR3. The J gene is TRBJ2-7, the V gene TRBV6-5; 9 bases fit TRBD1. Trimming took 5 bases from V and 3 from J; bases not matched to a gene: 2. The CDR3 is made up of 13 amino acids. The germline V gene has CDR1 MNHEY and CDR2 SVGAGI. The CDR3 is CASSKTGGYEQYF. The DNA for the CDR3 is TGTGCCAGCAGTAAGACAGGGGGCTACGAGCAGTACTTC.

The chain couples TRBV30 to TRBJ1-1, with D possibly TRBD1 on 6 matching bases. Germline lookup yields CDR1 GTSNPN and CDR2 SVGIG (reference sequence). The CDR3 has 13 amino acids. V lost 8 bases and J lost 5, with 18 bases in between. The CDR3 sequence: CAGKPPGATEAFF. CDR3 bases: TGTGCCGGCAAACCCCCAGGGGCGACTGAAGCTTTCTTT.

This clone was recorded once. The V call is TRBV27, the J call TRBJ1-4, with TRBD1 matching over 7 bases. Trimming cost V 2 bases and J 8 bases; bases outside gene matches: 11. Germline V gene data show CDR1 as MNHEY and CDR2 as SMNVEV (reference sequence). The CDR3 length is 16 residues. The CDR3 here is CASSLRGTEVGEKLFF. In DNA, the CDR3 is TGTGCCAGCAGTTTACGTGGGACAGAAGTAGGGGAAAAACTGTTTTTT.

The chain uses TRBV15 and TRBJ2-2; D might be TRBD2 (5 bases). Per the germline V gene, CDR1 is LNHNV and CDR2 is YYDKDF (reference sequence). This CDR3 is 13 amino acids long. Trimming left V 5 bases short and J 7 bases short, with 11 bases between. Written as DNA, the CDR3 is TGTGCCACCAGCGACCGCGGGTTCGGGGAGCTGTTTTTT. It encodes CATSDRGFGELFF.

The chain links TRBV10-3 to TRBJ1-2; weak D call: TRBD1 (5 bases). There are 14 residues in the CDR3. From germline, CDR1 is ENHRY and CDR2 SYGVKD. The V end lost 4 bases, the J end lost 5 bases, and 14 bases lay between the germline ends. Here the CDR3 reads CAISVSLGGYGYTF. Written as DNA, the CDR3 is TGTGCCATCAGTGTCTCCCTGGGGGGTTATGGCTACACCTTC.

V is TRBV5-5 and J is TRBJ1-1, with 7 bases identical to TRBD1. With V trimmed by 4 bases and J by 3 bases, 3 bases remained unmatched. The CDR3 has 13 amino acids. CDR1 SGHKS and CDR2 YYEKEE come from the germline V gene (reference sequence). This chain's CDR3 is CASSVQGDTEAFF. The DNA for the CDR3 is TGTGCCAGCAGCGTTCAGGGGGACACTGAAGCTTTCTTT. Filled out from reference TRBV5-5 and TRBJ1-1, the complete variable domain reads DAGVTQSPTHLIKTRGQQVTLRCSPISGHKSVSWYQQVLGQGPQFIFQYYEKEERGRGNFPDRFSARQFPNYSSELNVNALLLGDSALYLCASSVQGDTEAFFGQGTRLTVV.

V gene TRBV5-6 combines with J gene TRBJ2-1; no definite D call. Trimming pared 0 bases from V and 4 bases from J, leaving 5 bases between. From germline, CDR1 is SGHDT and CDR2 YYEEEE. The CDR3 covers 13 residues. CDR3 sequence reads: CASSLDSYNEQFF. In DNA, the CDR3 is TGTGCCAGCAGCTTGGACAGTTACAATGAGCAGTTCTTC.

V gene TRBV4-1 combines with J gene TRBJ2-5, with TRBD2 matching over 13 bases. CDR1 is MGHRA and CDR2 is YSYEKL in the germline V gene. The CDR3 consists of 16 residues. After removal of 0 bases from V and 4 bases from J, the junction contained 2 bases not matched to a gene. This chain's CDR3 is CASSQDRLAGGETQYF. For the CDR3, the DNA is TGCGCCAGCAGCCAAGATCGACTAGCGGGGGGAGAGACCCAGTACTTC.